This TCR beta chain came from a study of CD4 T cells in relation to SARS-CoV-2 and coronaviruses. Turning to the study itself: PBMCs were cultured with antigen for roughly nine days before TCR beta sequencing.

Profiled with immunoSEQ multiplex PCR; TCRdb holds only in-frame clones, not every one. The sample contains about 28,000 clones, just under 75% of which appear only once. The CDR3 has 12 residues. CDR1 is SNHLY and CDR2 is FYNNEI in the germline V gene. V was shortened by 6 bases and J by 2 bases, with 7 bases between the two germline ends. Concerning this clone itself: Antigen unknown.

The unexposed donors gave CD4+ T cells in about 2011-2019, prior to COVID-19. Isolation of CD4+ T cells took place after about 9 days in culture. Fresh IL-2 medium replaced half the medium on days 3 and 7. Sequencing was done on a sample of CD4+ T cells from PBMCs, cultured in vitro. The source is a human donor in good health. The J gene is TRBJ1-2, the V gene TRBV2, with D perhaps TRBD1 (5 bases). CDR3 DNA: TGTGCCAGCAGGGGGCTAAACTATGGCTACACCTTC. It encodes CASRGLNYGYTF.